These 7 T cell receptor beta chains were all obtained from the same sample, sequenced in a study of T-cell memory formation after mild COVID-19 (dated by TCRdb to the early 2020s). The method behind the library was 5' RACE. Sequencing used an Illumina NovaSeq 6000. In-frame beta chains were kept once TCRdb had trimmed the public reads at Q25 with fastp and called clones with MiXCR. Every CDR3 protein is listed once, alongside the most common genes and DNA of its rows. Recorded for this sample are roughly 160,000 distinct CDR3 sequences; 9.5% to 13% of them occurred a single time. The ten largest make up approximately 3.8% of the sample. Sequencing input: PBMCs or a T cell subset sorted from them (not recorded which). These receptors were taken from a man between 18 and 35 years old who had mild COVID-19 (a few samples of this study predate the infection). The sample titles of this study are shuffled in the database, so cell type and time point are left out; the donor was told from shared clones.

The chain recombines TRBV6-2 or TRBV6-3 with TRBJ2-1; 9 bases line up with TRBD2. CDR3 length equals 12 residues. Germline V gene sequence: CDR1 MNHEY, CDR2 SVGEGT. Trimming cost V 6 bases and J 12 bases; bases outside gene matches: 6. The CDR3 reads CASSSTSGLQFF. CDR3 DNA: TGTGCCAGCAGCTCCACTAGCGGGTTGCAGTTCTTC.

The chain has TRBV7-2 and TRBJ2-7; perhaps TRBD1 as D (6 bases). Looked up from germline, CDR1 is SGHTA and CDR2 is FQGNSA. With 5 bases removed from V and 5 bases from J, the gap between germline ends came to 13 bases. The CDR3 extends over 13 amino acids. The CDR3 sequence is CASSRASGDEQYV. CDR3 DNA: TGTGCCAGCAGCCGCGCATCAGGGGACGAGCAGTACGTC.

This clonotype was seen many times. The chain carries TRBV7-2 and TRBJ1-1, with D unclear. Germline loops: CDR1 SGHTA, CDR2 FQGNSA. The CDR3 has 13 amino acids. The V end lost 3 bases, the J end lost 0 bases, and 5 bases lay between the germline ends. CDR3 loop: CASSFSMNTEAFF. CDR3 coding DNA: TGTGCCAGCAGCTTTAGTATGAACACTGAAGCTTTCTTT.

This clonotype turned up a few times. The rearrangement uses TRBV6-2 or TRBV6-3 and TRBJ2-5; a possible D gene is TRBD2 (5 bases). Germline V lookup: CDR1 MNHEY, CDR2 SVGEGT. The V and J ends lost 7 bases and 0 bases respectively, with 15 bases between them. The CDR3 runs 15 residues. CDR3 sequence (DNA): TGTGCCAGCACCCGGCGGGCAGCGTACCAAGAGACCCAGTACTTC. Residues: CASTRRAAYQETQYF.

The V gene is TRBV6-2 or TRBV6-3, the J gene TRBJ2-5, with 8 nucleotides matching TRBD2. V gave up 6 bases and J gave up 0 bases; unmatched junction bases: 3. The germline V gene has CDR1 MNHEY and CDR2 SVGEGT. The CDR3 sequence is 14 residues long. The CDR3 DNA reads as TGTGCCAGCAGCCGGCGGGGGGACCAAGAGACCCAGTACTTC. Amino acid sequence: CASSRRGDQETQYF.

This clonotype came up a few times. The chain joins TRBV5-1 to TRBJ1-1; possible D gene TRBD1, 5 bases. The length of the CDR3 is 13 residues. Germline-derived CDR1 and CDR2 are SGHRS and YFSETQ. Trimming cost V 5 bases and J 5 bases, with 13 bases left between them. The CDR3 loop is CASRSGARTEAFF. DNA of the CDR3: TGCGCCAGCAGATCTGGGGCTCGGACTGAAGCTTTCTTT.

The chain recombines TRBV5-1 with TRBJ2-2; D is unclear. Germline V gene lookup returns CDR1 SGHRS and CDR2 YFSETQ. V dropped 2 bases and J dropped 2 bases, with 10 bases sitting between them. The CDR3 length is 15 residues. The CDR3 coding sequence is TGCGCCAGCAGCTTACCCGAACAAAACACCGGGGAGCTGTTTTTT. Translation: CASSLPEQNTGELFF. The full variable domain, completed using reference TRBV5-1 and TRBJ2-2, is KAGVTQTPRYLIKTRGQQVTLSCSPISGHRSVSWYQQTPGQGLQFLFEYFSETQRNKGNFPGRFSGRQFSNSRSEMNVSTLELGDSALYLCASSLPEQNTGELFFGEGSRLTVL.